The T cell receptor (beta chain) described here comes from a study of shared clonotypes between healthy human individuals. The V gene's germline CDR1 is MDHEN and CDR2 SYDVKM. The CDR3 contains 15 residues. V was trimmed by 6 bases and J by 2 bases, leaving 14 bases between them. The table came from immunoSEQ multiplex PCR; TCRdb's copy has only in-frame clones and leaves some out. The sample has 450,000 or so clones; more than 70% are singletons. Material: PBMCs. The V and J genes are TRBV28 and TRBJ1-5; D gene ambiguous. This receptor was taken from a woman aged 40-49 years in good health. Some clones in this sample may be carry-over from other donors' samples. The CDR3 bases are TGTGCCAGCAGCCCCCGGGGTATAGGCAATCAGCCCCAGCATTTT. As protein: CASSPRGIGNQPQHF.